The 32 T cell receptor beta chains reported below all come from one sample, sequenced in a study of blood T cell repertoires in COVID-19. The data were produced by immunoSEQ multiplex PCR, yet TCRdb's version contains in-frame clones alone and is incomplete. Here the sample spans about half a million clones, approximately 90% being singletons. Sequencing was performed on PBMCs or T cells enriched from blood (not recorded which). The receptors stem from an older woman who had recovered from COVID-19.

The rearrangement links TRBV18 to TRBJ1-2; 8 nucleotides line up with TRBD1. There are 12 residues in the CDR3. The germline V gene has CDR1 KGHSH and CDR2 LQKENI. The V gene end was trimmed by 8 bases and the J gene end by 5 bases; junction bases not matched to a gene: 4. CDR3 nucleotide sequence: TGTGCCAGCGCGACAGGGGATTATGGCTACACCTTC. Translated, it gives CASATGDYGYTF. Together with reference TRBV18 and TRBJ1-2, the CDR3 gives the full variable domain: NAGVMQNPRHLVRRRGQEARLRCSPMKGHSHVYWYRQLPEEGLKFMVYLQKENIIDESGMPKERFSAEFPKEGPSILRIQQVVRGDSAAYFCASATGDYGYTFGSGTRLTVV.

The gene calls are TRBV10-3 and TRBJ2-7; TRBD2 aligns across 9 bases. CDR3 size: 15 residues. V trimming: 10 bases; J trimming: 3 bases; junction bases outside the gene matches: 13. Germline assignment: CDR1 ENHRY and CDR2 SYGVKD. CDR3 DNA: TGTGCCACGAATCGAGTAGCGGGGGCGAGCTACGAGCAGTACTTC. Amino acid sequence: CATNRVAGASYEQYF.

This sequence joins TRBV9 and TRBJ2-2; 7 bases agree with TRBD1. Germline V lookup: CDR1 SGDLS, CDR2 YYNGEE. The CDR3 runs 14 residues. After removal of 2 bases from V and 4 bases from J, the junction contained 2 bases not matched to a gene. The CDR3 DNA is TGTGCCAGCAGCGTCCCAGGGGGCACCGGGGAGCTGTTTTTT. Its protein product is CASSVPGGTGELFF.

The chain couples TRBV7-8 to TRBJ1-2, with D perhaps TRBD1 (6 bases). Trimming shortened V by 1 base and J by 5 bases, and 11 bases separated the two germline ends. Germline CDR1 is SGHVS and CDR2 is FQNEAQ. The CDR3 runs 14 residues. The CDR3 is CASSLGGGGYGYTF. In DNA form, the CDR3 reads TGTGCCAGCAGCTTAGGAGGGGGGGGGTATGGCTACACCTTC.

The J gene is TRBJ1-5, the V gene TRBV12-5, with D tentatively TRBD1 (5 bases). Germline assignment: CDR1 LGHNT and CDR2 FRNRAP. V was clipped by 7 bases and J by 2 bases, with 15 bases between them. This CDR3 has 15 amino acids. For the CDR3, the DNA is TGTGCTAGTGCCAACATGGCGGGGGGCAATCAGCCCCAGCATTTT. Translating it yields CASANMAGGNQPQHF.

V gene TRBV6-5 combines with J gene TRBJ2-1; a weak D match, TRBD1 (6 bases). The germline V and J ends were trimmed by 6 bases and 5 bases, with 14 bases remaining between them. The germline gives CDR1 MNHEY, CDR2 SVGAGI. The CDR3 is made up of 14 amino acids. The CDR3, as DNA: TGTGCCAGCAGCCTCCGGGACAAAAACAATGAGCAGTTCTTC. This translates into CASSLRDKNNEQFF.

The chain couples TRBV4-1 to TRBJ1-2; D is perhaps TRBD1 (6 bases). Germline values: CDR1 MGHRA, CDR2 YSYEKL. The V end was cut by 0 bases, the J end by 6 bases, with 14 bases between. The CDR3 contains 15 residues. The CDR3 nucleotides are TGCGCCAGCAGCCAAGATCGAACAGGGATGGATGGCTACACCTTC. As protein: CASSQDRTGMDGYTF.

The chain couples TRBV6-6 to TRBJ1-3, with D possibly TRBD1 on 6 matching bases. This CDR3 is built from 18 residues. Trimming stripped 5 bases from V and 2 bases from J, with 22 bases between. Looked up from germline, CDR1 is MNHNY and CDR2 is SVGAGI (reference sequence). CDR3 DNA sequence: TGTGCCAGCAGTCACGCATACCAGGGGTACGTACCTGGAAACACCATATATTTT. It yields the protein CASSHAYQGYVPGNTIYF.

The V call is TRBV4-1, the J call TRBJ2-3; no clear D. Germline assignment: CDR1 MGHRA and CDR2 YSYEKL. The CDR3 has 11 residues. Trimming left V 4 bases short and J 6 bases short, with 5 bases between. CDR3 in DNA: TGCGCCAGCAGCCGTAGCGATACGCAGTATTTT. It yields the protein CASSRSDTQYF.

The genes are TRBV2 and TRBJ1-2; D is unclear. The V and J ends lost 3 bases and 2 bases respectively, with 10 bases between them. CDR3 length: 14 residues. CDR1 SNHLY and CDR2 FYNNEI come from the germline V gene. The CDR3 protein is CASSESGRNYGYTF. The CDR3, as DNA: TGTGCCAGCAGTGAGTCTGGGAGGAACTATGGCTACACCTTC. Together with reference TRBV2 and TRBJ1-2, the CDR3 gives the full variable domain: EPEVTQTPSHQVTQMGQEVILRCVPISNHLYFYWYRQILGQKVEFLVSFYNNEISEKSEIFDDQFSVERPDGSNFTLKIRSTKLEDSAMYFCASSESGRNYGYTFGSGTRLTVV.

J is TRBJ2-5 and V is TRBV5-5; D remains ambiguous. V was trimmed by 2 bases and J by 5 bases, leaving 13 bases between them. Germline-derived CDR1 and CDR2 are SGHKS and YYEKEE (reference sequence). This CDR3 region has 14 residues. CDR3 in amino acids: CASSFGPVVETQYF. In DNA, the CDR3 is TGTGCCAGCAGCTTTGGGCCAGTTGTGGAGACCCAGTACTTC.

V gene TRBV10-3 combines with J gene TRBJ1-1, with D tentatively TRBD1 (5 bases). CDR1 is ENHRY, CDR2 SYGVKD, per germline. Trimming cost V 3 bases and J 6 bases, with 20 bases left between them. CDR3 length equals 16 residues. The chain's CDR3 is CAISDQGVDFNAEAFF. CDR3 bases: TGTGCCATCAGTGATCAAGGGGTCGATTTCAATGCTGAAGCTTTCTTT.

CDR3 bases: TGTGCCAGCAGTAGGGGGCTCCAGCCCCAGCATTTT. This gives the protein CASSRGLQPQHF. The V gene is TRBV6-6, the J gene TRBJ1-5, with 7 bases identical to TRBD1. The CDR3 extends over 12 amino acids. Germline V lookup: CDR1 MNHNY, CDR2 SVGAGI (reference sequence). V lost 5 bases and J lost 7; bases outside the gene matches: 2.

The chain carries TRBV15 and TRBJ2-7; TRBD1 might be the D (6 bases). Per germline, CDR1 LNHNV and CDR2 YYDKDF (reference sequence). The CDR3 is made up of 15 amino acids. V was cut by 0 bases and J by 4 bases, with 13 bases left in between. In DNA form, the CDR3 reads TGTGCCACCAGCAGAGAACTGGGGGCGGAGTACGAGCAGTACTTC. It encodes CATSRELGAEYEQYF.

The chain is built from TRBV12-5 and TRBJ1-5, with a possible D match to TRBD1 (5 bases). This CDR3 has 17 residues. Germline assignment: CDR1 LGHNT and CDR2 FRNRAP. Trimming removed 4 bases at V and 5 bases at J, with 21 bases between. CDR3: CASGSRIVGALDQPQHF. CDR3 nucleotide sequence: TGTGCTAGTGGTTCCCGGATCGTAGGGGCGCTGGATCAGCCCCAGCATTTT.

The V and J genes are TRBV6-4 and TRBJ1-2, with a tentative D call TRBD1 (6 bases). The CDR3 runs 13 residues. CDR1 is MRHNA, CDR2 SNTAGT, per germline. The V end lost 3 bases, the J end lost 8 bases, and 13 bases lay between the germline ends. The CDR3 bases are TGTGCCAGCAGTGAAACAGGGTCTTTCGGCTACACCTTC. Its protein is CASSETGSFGYTF.

This clone has only one observation. This chain links TRBV25-1 with TRBJ1-6, with 9 positions matching TRBD1. V was pared by 3 bases and J by 5 bases, with 5 bases of the junction left unmatched. This CDR3 has 16 amino acids. Germline lookup yields CDR1 MGHDK and CDR2 SYGVNS. CDR3 sequence reads: CASSDHRDRDNSPLHF. The DNA of the CDR3 is TGTGCCAGCAGTGACCACCGGGACAGGGATAATTCACCCCTCCACTTT. The complete variable domain, with remaining parts taken from reference TRBV25-1 and TRBJ1-6, reads EADIYQTPRYLVIGTGKKITLECSQTMGHDKMYWYQQDPGMELHLIHYSYGVNSTEKGDLSSESTVSRIRTEHFPLTLESARPSHTSQYLCASSDHRDRDNSPLHFGNGTRLTVT.

The chain uses TRBV6-1 and TRBJ1-1; 7 bases are shared with TRBD1. The V gene's germline CDR1 is MNHNS and CDR2 SASEGT. J gave up 12 bases and V 2 bases, and 6 bases lay outside the gene matches. CDR3 length: 12 amino acids. CDR3 bases: TGTGCCAGCAGTGAAAACAGGGGTACGTCTTTCTTT. It encodes CASSENRGTSFF.

This clone was observed a single time. The chain is built from TRBV5-4 and TRBJ1-2; TRBD1 is a possible D gene (5 bases). Trimming removed 1 base from V and 4 bases from J, with 8 bases in between. The CDR3 sequence is 13 residues long. CDR1 SGHNT and CDR2 YYREEE come from the germline V gene (reference sequence). CDR3 protein: CASSLRGSYGYTF. CDR3 coding DNA: TGTGCCAGCAGCTTGAGGGGCAGCTATGGCTACACCTTC.

The V and J genes are TRBV2 and TRBJ2-2; D is perhaps TRBD1 (5 bases). Germline CDR1 reads SNHLY; CDR2 reads FYNNEI. V shed 6 bases and J shed 6 bases, with 17 bases lying between them. The CDR3 is made up of 15 amino acids. DNA for the CDR3: TGTGCCAGCAGCCGGATGGAGACAGTGGCCGGGGAGCTGTTTTTT. This codes for CASSRMETVAGELFF.

This rearrangement joins TRBV7-8 to TRBJ2-3; D call uncertain. This CDR3 has 15 residues. Looked up from germline, CDR1 is SGHVS and CDR2 is FQNEAQ. Trimming cost V 2 bases and J 2 bases, with 11 bases left between them. CDR3 loop: CASSLLVASTDTQYF. The CDR3 DNA follows: TGTGCCAGCAGCTTACTAGTCGCCTCCACAGATACGCAGTATTTT.

The gene calls are TRBV9 and TRBJ2-7; TRBD2 might be the D (5 bases). The CDR3 is 14 residues long. Germline V gives CDR1 SGDLS, CDR2 YYNGEE. Trimming stripped 3 bases from V and 0 bases from J, with 10 bases between. CDR3 sequence reads: CASSGGSASYEQYF. The CDR3 coding sequence is TGTGCCAGCAGCGGAGGGTCAGCCTCCTACGAGCAGTACTTC.

The chain joins TRBV18 to TRBJ2-1; possibly TRBD1 for D (6 bases). The V and J ends lost 4 bases and 0 bases respectively, with 13 bases between them. This CDR3 has 16 residues. The germline CDR1 and CDR2 sequences are KGHSH and LQKENI. The CDR3 is CASSQRQVSSYNEQFF. The CDR3 DNA sequence: TGTGCCAGCTCACAACGACAGGTCTCCTCCTACAATGAGCAGTTCTTC.

The chain recombines TRBV2 with TRBJ1-3; D not resolved. The CDR3 sequence is 14 residues long. Germline CDR1 SNHLY, CDR2 FYNNEI. The V end was cut by 10 bases, the J end by 4 bases, with 17 bases between. The CDR3 region is CATHGGIRGNTIYF. For the CDR3, the DNA is TGTGCCACCCACGGCGGCATTCGAGGAAACACCATATATTTT.

The V and J genes are TRBV5-6 and TRBJ2-2; 7 positions agree with TRBD2. The germline V gene encodes CDR1 SGHDT and CDR2 YYEEEE. After removal of 7 bases from V and 0 bases from J, the junction contained 6 bases not matched to a gene. The CDR3 length is 15 residues. As DNA, the CDR3 is TGTGCCAGCGCTGAGGGAGGGGCGAACACCGGGGAGCTGTTTTTT. This translates into CASAEGGANTGELFF.

The chain links TRBV5-6 to TRBJ1-3; TRBD1 matches at 7 bases. V gave up 2 bases and J gave up 0 bases; unmatched junction bases: 5. The CDR3 totals 16 residues. CDR1 and CDR2 from the germline V gene are SGHDT and YYEEEE. CDR3 residues: CASSLPRTGSGNTIYF. CDR3 in DNA: TGTGCCAGCAGCTTACCTCGGACAGGCTCTGGAAACACCATATATTTT.

The table lists this clone with a count of one. The genes are TRBV9 and TRBJ2-3, with D maybe TRBD2 (6 bases). The CDR3 has 15 amino acids. In germline, CDR1 is SGDLS, CDR2 YYNGEE. The ends were cut back, 1 base at V and 2 bases at J, with 11 bases in the middle. CDR3 sequence (DNA): TGTGCCAGCAGCGTACGGGGCGGGACCACAGATACGCAGTATTTT. This sequence encodes CASSVRGGTTDTQYF.

In its sample, this clone was seen a few times. The V call is TRBV5-1, the J call TRBJ2-5, with D possibly TRBD1 on 6 matching bases. Trimming removed 4 bases from V and 1 base from J, with 11 bases in between. In germline, CDR1 is SGHRS, CDR2 YFSETQ. The CDR3 runs to 14 residues. The CDR3 DNA is TGCGCCAGCAGCGCCGGACAGATCCAAGAGACCCAGTACTTC. It codes for CASSAGQIQETQYF.

The chain links TRBV10-1 to TRBJ2-1; 8 bases are shared with TRBD2. From germline, CDR1 is WNHNN and CDR2 SYGVQD (reference sequence). The CDR3 spans 20 residues. V dropped 6 bases and J dropped 2; count of bases not matched to a gene: 21. CDR3 sequence: CASSRPLSHCAGGTYNEQFF. The CDR3 DNA sequence: TGCGCCAGCAGCCGCCCCCTCTCTCACTGCGCGGGGGGAACCTACAATGAGCAGTTCTTC.

This clone occurred once. The CDR3 protein is CASSTGQTNYGYTF. In DNA, the CDR3 is TGCGCCAGCAGCACGGGACAGACTAACTATGGCTACACCTTC. The rearrangement joins TRBV5-1 to TRBJ1-2, with 7 nucleotides matching TRBD1. With 4 bases clipped from V and 0 bases from J, the junction kept 3 bases outside the gene matches. The germline gives CDR1 SGHRS, CDR2 YFSETQ. The CDR3 totals 14 residues.

This rearrangement joins TRBV11-3 to TRBJ2-7; 9 bases are shared with TRBD1. This CDR3 comprises 15 residues. The J segment lost 4 bases and the V segment lost 4 bases, leaving 8 bases of the junction unmatched. The germline gives CDR1 SGHNT, CDR2 YENEEA. The CDR3 sequence: CASSWWGTGSYEQYF. CDR3 in DNA: TGTGCCAGCAGCTGGTGGGGGACAGGGTCTTACGAGCAGTACTTC.

This clone was seen once. The chain has TRBV12-3 or TRBV12-4 and TRBJ1-2, with TRBD1 as a possible D gene (6 bases). The CDR3 is 13 residues long. The germline V and J ends were trimmed by 6 bases and 8 bases, with 16 bases remaining between them. CDR3 in amino acids: CASSRDKWWGYTF. CDR3 coding DNA: TGTGCCAGCAGCCGGGACAAATGGTGGGGCTACACCTTC.